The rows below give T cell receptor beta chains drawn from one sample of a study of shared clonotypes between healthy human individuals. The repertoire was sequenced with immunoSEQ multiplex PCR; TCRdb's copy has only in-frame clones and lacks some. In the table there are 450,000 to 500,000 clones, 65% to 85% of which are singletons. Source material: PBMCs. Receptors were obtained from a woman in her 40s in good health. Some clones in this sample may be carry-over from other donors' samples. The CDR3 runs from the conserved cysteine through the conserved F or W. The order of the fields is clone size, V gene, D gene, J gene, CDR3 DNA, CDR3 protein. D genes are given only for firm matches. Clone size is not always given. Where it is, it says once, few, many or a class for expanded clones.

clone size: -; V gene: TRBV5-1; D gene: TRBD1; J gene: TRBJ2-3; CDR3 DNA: TGCGCCAGCAGCTTGGGACAGGGGGCCTTAGTAGATACGCAGTATTTT; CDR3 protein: CASSLGQGALVDTQYF
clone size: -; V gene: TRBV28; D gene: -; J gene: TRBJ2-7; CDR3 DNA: TGTGCCAGCAGTTTAAGGCGGGGAAGAAGCTCCTACGAGCAGTACTTC; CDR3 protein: CASSLRRGRSSYEQYF
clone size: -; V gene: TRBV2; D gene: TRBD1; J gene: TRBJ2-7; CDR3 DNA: TGTGCCAGTGGACAGGGAACCTACGAGCAGTACTTC; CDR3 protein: CASGQGTYEQYF
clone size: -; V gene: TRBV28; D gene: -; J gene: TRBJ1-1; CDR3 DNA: TGTGCCAGCAGTTTATTGGGGGGGGCTCGCACTGAAGCTTTCTTT; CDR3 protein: CASSLLGGARTEAFF
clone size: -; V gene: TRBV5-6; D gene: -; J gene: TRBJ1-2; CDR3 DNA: TGTGCCAGCAGCATCACATCGGGGGCTTTCGGATTAGACTATGGCTACACCTTC; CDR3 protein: CASSITSGAFGLDYGYTF
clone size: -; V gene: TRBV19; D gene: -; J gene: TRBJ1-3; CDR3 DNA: TGTGCCAGTATCGACGGAGCCTCTGGAAACACCATATATTTT; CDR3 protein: CASIDGASGNTIYF
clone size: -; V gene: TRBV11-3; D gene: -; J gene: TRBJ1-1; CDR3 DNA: TGTGCCAGCAGCTTAAGTAGTCACTTAAGCACTGAAGCTTTCTTT; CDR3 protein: CASSLSSHLSTEAFF
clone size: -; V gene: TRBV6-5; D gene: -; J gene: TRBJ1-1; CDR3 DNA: TGTGCCAGCAGTTACTCGAACTCTGGAGTAGCTGAAGCTTTCTTT; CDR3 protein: CASSYSNSGVAEAFF
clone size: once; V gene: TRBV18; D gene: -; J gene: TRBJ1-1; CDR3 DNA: TGTGCCAGCTCACCGAACGGGATTTCTGAAGCTTTCTTT; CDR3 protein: CASSPNGISEAFF
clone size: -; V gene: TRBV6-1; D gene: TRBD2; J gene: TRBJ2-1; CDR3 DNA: TGTGCCAGCGGAGCAGCGGGAAGGTCCTACAATGAGCAGTTCTTC; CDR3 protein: CASGAAGRSYNEQFF
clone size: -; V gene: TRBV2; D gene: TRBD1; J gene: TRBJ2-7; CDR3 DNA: TGTGCCAGCAGCCCCTATCGCCGGGACAGCGAGCAGTACTTC; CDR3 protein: CASSPYRRDSEQYF
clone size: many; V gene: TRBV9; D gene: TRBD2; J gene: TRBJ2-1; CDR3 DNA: TGTGCCAGCAGCGTAGGGCTGGGGGGGAAGCGTGAGCAGTTCTTC; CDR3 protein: CASSVGLGGKREQFF
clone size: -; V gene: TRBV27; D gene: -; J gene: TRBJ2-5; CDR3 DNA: TGTGCCAGCATGGTGAGGCGGGACGTTGAGACCCAGTACTTC; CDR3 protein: CASMVRRDVETQYF
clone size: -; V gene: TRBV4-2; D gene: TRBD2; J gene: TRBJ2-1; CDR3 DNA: TGTGCCAGCAGCCAAGATCTGGCCGGGAGGGCTTACAATGAGCAGTTCTTC; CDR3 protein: CASSQDLAGRAYNEQFF
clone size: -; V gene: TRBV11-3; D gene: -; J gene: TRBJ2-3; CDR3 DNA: TGTGCCAGCAGCTTAGGAGGGACCGCCGATACGCAGTATTTT; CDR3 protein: CASSLGGTADTQYF
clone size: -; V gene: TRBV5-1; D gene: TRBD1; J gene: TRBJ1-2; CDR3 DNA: TGCGCCAGCAGCCAAGGGACAGGGGGCTATGGCTACACCTTC; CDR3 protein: CASSQGTGGYGYTF
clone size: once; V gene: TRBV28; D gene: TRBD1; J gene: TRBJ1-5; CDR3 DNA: TGTGCCAGTAAAGAGGCAGGGGGCCACAATCAGCCCCAGCATTTT; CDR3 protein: CASKEAGGHNQPQHF
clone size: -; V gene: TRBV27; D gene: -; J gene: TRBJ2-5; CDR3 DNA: TGTGCCAGCAGTATGGACACCAAGGGGACCCAGTACTTC; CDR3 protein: CASSMDTKGTQYF
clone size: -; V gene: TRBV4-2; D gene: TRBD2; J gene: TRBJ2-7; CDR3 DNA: TGTGCCAGCAGCCCGGGCGGGACTAGCGGTACCTACGAGCAGTACTTC; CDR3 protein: CASSPGGTSGTYEQYF
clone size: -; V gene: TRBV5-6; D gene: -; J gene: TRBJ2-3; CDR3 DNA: TGTGCCAGCATACGGGGGACCACAGATACGCAGTATTTT; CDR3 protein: CASIRGTTDTQYF
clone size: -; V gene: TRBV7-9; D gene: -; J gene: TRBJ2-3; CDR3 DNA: TGTGCCAGCAGCTTAGAAGGAGCGGGTGGGGAATCAGATACGCAGTATTTT; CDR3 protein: CASSLEGAGGESDTQYF
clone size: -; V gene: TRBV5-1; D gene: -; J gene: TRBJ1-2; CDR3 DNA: TGCGCCAGCAGCTTCGTTTCTGGGGAGAACTATGGCTACACCTTC; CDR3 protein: CASSFVSGENYGYTF
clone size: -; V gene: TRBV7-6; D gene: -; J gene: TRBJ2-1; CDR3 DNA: TGTGCCAGCAGCACTTACAAGTACAATGAGCAGTTCTTC; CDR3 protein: CASSTYKYNEQFF
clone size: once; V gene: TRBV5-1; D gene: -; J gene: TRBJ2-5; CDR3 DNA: TGCGCCAGCAATACTGGGACACCCGAAGAGACCCAGTACTTC; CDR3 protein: CASNTGTPEETQYF
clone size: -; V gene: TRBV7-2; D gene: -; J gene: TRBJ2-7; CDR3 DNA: TGTGCCAGCAGCTTAGCGGTGGGGGCACCCTACGAGCAGTACTTC; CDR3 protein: CASSLAVGAPYEQYF
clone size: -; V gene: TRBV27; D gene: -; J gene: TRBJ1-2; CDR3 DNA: TGTGCCAGCAGTTTATCGGGGTATGGCTACACCTTC; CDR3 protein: CASSLSGYGYTF
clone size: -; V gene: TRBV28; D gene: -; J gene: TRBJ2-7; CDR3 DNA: TGTGCCAGCAGCCAAACCATGACTCGCGAGCAGTACTTC; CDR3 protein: CASSQTMTREQYF
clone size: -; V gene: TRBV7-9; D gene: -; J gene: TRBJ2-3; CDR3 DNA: TGTGCCAGCAGCTTAGGCAGGAGGGATACGCAGTATTTT; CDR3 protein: CASSLGRRDTQYF
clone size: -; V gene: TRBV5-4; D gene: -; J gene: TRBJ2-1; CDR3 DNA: TGTGCCAGCAGCCCCGAGACCAAGCCGGCGGTCAATGAGCAGTTCTTC; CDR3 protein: CASSPETKPAVNEQFF
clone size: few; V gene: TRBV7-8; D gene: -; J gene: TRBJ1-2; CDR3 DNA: TGTGCCAGCAGCTTATCTGGGGCTTCAAACTATGGCTACACCTTC; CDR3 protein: CASSLSGASNYGYTF
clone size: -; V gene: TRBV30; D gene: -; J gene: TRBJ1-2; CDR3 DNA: TGTGCCTGGAGTAGGGTCAGCAGAAACTATGGCTACACCTTC; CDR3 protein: CAWSRVSRNYGYTF
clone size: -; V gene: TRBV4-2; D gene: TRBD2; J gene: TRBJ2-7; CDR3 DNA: TGTGCCAGCAGCCCACACCCAACGACTAGCGGGATCGAGCAGTACTTC; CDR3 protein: CASSPHPTTSGIEQYF
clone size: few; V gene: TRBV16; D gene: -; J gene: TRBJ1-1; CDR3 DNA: TGTGCCAGCAGCCAATCCTCCATGAACACTGAAGCTTTCTTT; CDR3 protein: CASSQSSMNTEAFF
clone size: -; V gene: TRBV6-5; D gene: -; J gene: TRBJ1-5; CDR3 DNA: TGTGCCAGCAGTTACGGGGGAGGTCAGCCCCAGCATTTT; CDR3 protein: CASSYGGGQPQHF
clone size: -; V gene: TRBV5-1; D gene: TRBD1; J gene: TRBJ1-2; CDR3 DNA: TGCGCCAGCAGCTTGACCAGCTCGGACAGGGTAGTTTACTATGGCTACACCTTC; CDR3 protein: CASSLTSSDRVVYYGYTF
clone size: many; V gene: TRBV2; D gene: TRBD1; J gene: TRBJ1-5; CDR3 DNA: TGTGCCAGCAGTGAAGCGGTAGGGACAGGGGCTCGGCAGCCCCAGCATTTT; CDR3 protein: CASSEAVGTGARQPQHF
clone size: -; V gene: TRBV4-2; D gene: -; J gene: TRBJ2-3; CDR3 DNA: TGTGCCAGCAGCCAATCTGGAGGGAGCGGTGCAGATACGCAGTATTTT; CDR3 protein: CASSQSGGSGADTQYF
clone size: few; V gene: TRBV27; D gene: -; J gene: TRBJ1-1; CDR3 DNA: TGTGCCAGCATGGCGTCGAACACTGAAGCTTTCTTT; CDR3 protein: CASMASNTEAFF
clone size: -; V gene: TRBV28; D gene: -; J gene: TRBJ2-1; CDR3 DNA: TGTGCCAGCAGTTCTTTAGCGGCCAGCTCCTACAATGAGCAGTTCTTC; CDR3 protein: CASSSLAASSYNEQFF
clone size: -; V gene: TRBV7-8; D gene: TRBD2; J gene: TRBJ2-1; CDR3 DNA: TGTGCCAGCAGCAGACGGGAGGAGGGGCAGTTCTTC; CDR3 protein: CASSRREEGQFF
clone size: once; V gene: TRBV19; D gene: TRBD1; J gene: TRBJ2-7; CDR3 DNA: TGTGCCAGTAGTACAACGGGACAGGGGGTTTCTGGCTACGAGCAGTACTTC; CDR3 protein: CASSTTGQGVSGYEQYF
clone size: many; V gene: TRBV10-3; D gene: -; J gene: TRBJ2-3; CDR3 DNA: TGTGCCATCACTAGCGAGGAAGCAGATACGCAGTATTTT; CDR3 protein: CAITSEEADTQYF